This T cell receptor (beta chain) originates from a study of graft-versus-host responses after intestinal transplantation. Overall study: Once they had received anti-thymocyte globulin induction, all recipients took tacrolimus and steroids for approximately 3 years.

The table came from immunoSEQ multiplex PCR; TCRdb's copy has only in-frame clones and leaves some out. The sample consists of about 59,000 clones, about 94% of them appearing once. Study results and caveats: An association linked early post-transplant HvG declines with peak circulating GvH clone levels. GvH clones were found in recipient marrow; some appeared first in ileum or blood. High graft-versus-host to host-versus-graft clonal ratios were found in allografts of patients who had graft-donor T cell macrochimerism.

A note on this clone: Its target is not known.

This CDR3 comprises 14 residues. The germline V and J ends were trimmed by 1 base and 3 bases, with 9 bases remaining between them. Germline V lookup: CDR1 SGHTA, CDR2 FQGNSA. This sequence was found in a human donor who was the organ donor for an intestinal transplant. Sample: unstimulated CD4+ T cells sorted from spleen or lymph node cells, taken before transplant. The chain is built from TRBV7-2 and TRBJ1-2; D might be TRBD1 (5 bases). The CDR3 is CASSLGRGDYGYTF. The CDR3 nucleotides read TGTGCCAGCAGCTTAGGACGAGGGGACTATGGCTACACCTTC. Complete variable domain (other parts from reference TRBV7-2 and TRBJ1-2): GAGVSQSPSNKVTEKGKDVELRCDPISGHTALYWYRQSLGQGLEFLIYFQGNSAPDKSGLPSDRFSAERTGGSVSTLTIQRTQQEDSAVYLCASSLGRGDYGYTFGSGTRLTVV.